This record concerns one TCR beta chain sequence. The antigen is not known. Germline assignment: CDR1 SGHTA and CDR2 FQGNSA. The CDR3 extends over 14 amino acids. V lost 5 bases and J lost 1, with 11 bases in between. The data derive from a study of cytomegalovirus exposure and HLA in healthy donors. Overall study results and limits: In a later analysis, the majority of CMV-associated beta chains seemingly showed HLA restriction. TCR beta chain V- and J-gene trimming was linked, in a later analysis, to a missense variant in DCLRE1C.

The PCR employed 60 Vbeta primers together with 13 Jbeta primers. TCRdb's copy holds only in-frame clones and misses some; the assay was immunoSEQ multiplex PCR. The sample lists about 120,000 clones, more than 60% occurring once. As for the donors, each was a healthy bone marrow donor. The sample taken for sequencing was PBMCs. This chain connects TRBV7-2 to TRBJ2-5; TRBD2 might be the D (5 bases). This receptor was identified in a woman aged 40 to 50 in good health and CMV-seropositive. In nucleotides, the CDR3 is TGTGCCAGCAGCGTTACTAGAGCCCAAGAGACCCAGTACTTC. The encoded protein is CASSVTRAQETQYF.